These T cell receptor beta chains were read from a single sample in a study of control samples from healthy donors and cancer patients. The protocol was immunoSEQ multiplex PCR, while the TCRdb copy is restricted to in-frame clones and leaves out a portion. This table has about 61,000 clones, 90% appearing once. Sequencing was carried out using PBMCs. Receptor source: a man between 60 and 70 years old with colorectal cancer. Each CDR3 is given with its conserved first and last residue. A D gene is named only where the DNA matches it firmly. Clone size appears in some rows only: once, few, many, or a class for an expanded clone.

cdr3_aa | cdr3_nt | d_call | j_call | clone_size | v_call
CASSLTGTTNTGELFF | TGCGCCAGCAGTTTAACCGGGACAACGAACACCGGGGAGCTGTTTTTT | NA | TRBJ2-2 | NA | TRBV5-1
CASSPPSGGYGYTF | TGTGCCAGCTCACCACCGTCCGGGGGCTATGGCTACACCTTC | NA | TRBJ1-2 | NA | TRBV18
CASSLVVQPYEQYF | TGCGCCAGCAGCTTGGTCGTACAGCCCTACGAGCAGTACTTC | NA | TRBJ2-7 | few | TRBV5-1
CATSDPRGGAGQPQHF | TGTGCCACCAGTGATCCGAGGGGAGGGGCCGGCCAGCCCCAGCATTTT | NA | TRBJ1-5 | NA | TRBV24-1
CASSEQGTGIRGYTF | TGTGCCAGCAGTGAACAGGGGACAGGGATTCGTGGCTACACCTTC | TRBD1 | TRBJ1-2 | once | TRBV6-1
CASSPRTGWGPTNEKLFF | TGTGCCAGCTCACCTCGGACAGGATGGGGCCCTACTAATGAAAAACTGTTTTTT | TRBD1 | TRBJ1-4 | NA | TRBV18
CASSLAPSGGRLAGDTQYF | TGCGCCAGCAGCTTGGCCCCTAGCGGGGGGCGCTTGGCTGGAGATACGCAGTATTTT | TRBD2 | TRBJ2-3 | NA | TRBV5-1
CASSFGGFLSEQFF | TGTGCCAGCAGCTTCGGGGGTTTTTTGAGTGAGCAGTTCTTC | NA | TRBJ2-1 | NA | TRBV11-2
CASSSELTGAYEQYF | TGCGCCAGCAGCTCGGAATTGACAGGGGCCTACGAGCAGTACTTC | TRBD1 | TRBJ2-7 | NA | TRBV5-1
CASSSTGGFRTDTQYF | TGTGCCAGCAGCTCCACAGGGGGCTTTAGGACAGATACGCAGTATTTT | TRBD1 | TRBJ2-3 | NA | TRBV11-2
CASSFTGTSNTGELFF | TGTGCCAGCAGCTTCACCGGGACTTCGAACACCGGGGAGCTGTTTTTT | NA | TRBJ2-2 | NA | TRBV7-2
CAFAGEGRRGYTF | TGTGCCTTCGCGGGAGAAGGGAGGAGGGGCTACACCTTC | NA | TRBJ1-2 | NA | TRBV30
CASSKRQVYEQYF | TGTGCCAGCAGCAAAAGACAGGTCTACGAGCAGTACTTC | NA | TRBJ2-7 | NA | TRBV6-5
CASSLSSGETQYF | TGTGCCAGCTCACTTTCTAGCGGGGAGACCCAGTACTTC | TRBD2 | TRBJ2-5 | NA | TRBV18
CASNGVISPREQYF | TGTGCCAGCAACGGGGTGATTTCACCCCGTGAGCAGTACTTC | NA | TRBJ2-7 | once | TRBV6-4
CASSYEGQGRTEAFF | TGTGCCAGCAGTTACGAAGGACAGGGGAGGACTGAAGCTTTCTTT | TRBD1 | TRBJ1-1 | NA | TRBV6-6
CASSTRTGTTTDTQYF | TGCGCCAGCTCCACCCGAACCGGGACTACCACAGATACGCAGTATTTT | TRBD2 | TRBJ2-3 | NA | TRBV5-1
CASSYYRTGADEQYF | TGCGCCAGCAGCTATTACCGGACAGGGGCGGACGAGCAGTACTTC | TRBD1 | TRBJ2-7 | NA | TRBV5-1
CASSEAATGNYGYTF | TGTGCCAGCAGTGAAGCCGCTACAGGGAACTATGGCTACACCTTC | NA | TRBJ1-2 | NA | TRBV6-1
CASSPMTWDYGYTF | TGTGCCAGCAGCCCCATGACGTGGGACTATGGCTACACCTTC | NA | TRBJ1-2 | NA | TRBV7-9
CASSSGTGDQETQYF | TGCGCCAGCAGCTCCGGGACAGGCGATCAAGAGACCCAGTACTTC | TRBD1 | TRBJ2-5 | NA | TRBV5-1
CASSLDHRLAFNEQFF | TGTGCCAGCAGCTTAGATCACCGACTAGCTTTCAATGAGCAGTTCTTC | TRBD2 | TRBJ2-1 | NA | TRBV11-3
CASSFLTSESSYEQYF | TGTGCCAGCAGCTTTCTGACTAGCGAAAGCTCCTACGAGCAGTACTTC | TRBD2 | TRBJ2-7 | NA | TRBV5-8
CASSLAGASGNSPLHF | TGCGCCAGCAGCTTGGCCGGGGCAAGCGGGAATTCACCCCTCCACTTT | NA | TRBJ1-6 | once | TRBV5-1
CASRLMGLAGDTQYF | TGTGCCAGCAGACTAATGGGACTAGCGGGGGACACGCAGTATTTT | TRBD2 | TRBJ2-3 | NA | TRBV11-2
CASSLGEGYNEQFF | TGTGCCAGCAGCTTAGGGGAGGGTTACAATGAGCAGTTCTTC | TRBD2 | TRBJ2-1 | NA | TRBV7-9
CASSLRGSYNEQFF | TGTGCCAGCAGCCTGCGGGGTTCCTACAATGAGCAGTTCTTC | NA | TRBJ2-1 | NA | TRBV3-1/TRBV3-2
CASSLEGSYGYTF | TGTGCCAGCAGCTTGGAGGGTAGCTATGGCTACACCTTC | NA | TRBJ1-2 | NA | TRBV5-4
CASSSLRSPEQYF | TGTGCCAGCAGCTCCCTTCGGTCTCCCGAGCAGTACTTC | NA | TRBJ2-7 | NA | TRBV7-8
CASRGKIRSGNEKLFF | TGTGCCAGTAGGGGGAAAATAAGGTCGGGTAATGAAAAACTGTTTTTT | NA | TRBJ1-4 | NA | TRBV19
CASSLASSGNTIYF | TGCGCCAGCAGCTTGGCTAGCTCTGGAAACACCATATATTTT | NA | TRBJ1-3 | NA | TRBV5-1
CASSTGTGSNIQYF | TGTGCCAGTAGTACCGGGACAGGGAGCAACATTCAGTACTTC | TRBD1 | TRBJ2-4 | once | TRBV19
CAWSLGRSSYNSPLHF | TGTGCCTGGAGTCTGGGCAGGAGCTCCTATAATTCACCCCTCCACTTT | NA | TRBJ1-6 | NA | TRBV30
CASSLGGPQETQYF | TGTGCCAGCAGCTTAGGGGGCCCCCAAGAGACCCAGTACTTC | NA | TRBJ2-5 | NA | TRBV7-2
CASSGQGSWSGANVLTF | TGTGCCAGCAGCGGCCAGGGGAGTTGGTCTGGGGCCAACGTCCTGACTTTC | NA | TRBJ2-6 | NA | TRBV5-6
CASRSGFSTEAFF | TGTGCCAGCAGGTCGGGTTTCAGCACTGAAGCTTTCTTT | NA | TRBJ1-1 | NA | TRBV6-5
CASGLPLLAGGADTQYF | TGTGCTAGTGGTTTGCCCCTCCTAGCGGGGGGTGCAGATACGCAGTATTTT | TRBD2 | TRBJ2-3 | once | TRBV12-5
CASSPLGGAGEQYF | TGTGCCAGCAGCCCCCTCGGGGGGGCGGGCGAGCAGTACTTC | TRBD2 | TRBJ2-7 | NA | TRBV3-1/TRBV3-2
CASSPLPHQPQHF | TGTGCCAGCAGTCCCCTACCGCATCAGCCCCAGCATTTT | NA | TRBJ1-5 | NA | TRBV28
CASSPRPIRGGGETQYF | TGTGCCAGCTCACCACGTCCTATCAGGGGCGGAGGGGAGACCCAGTACTTC | NA | TRBJ2-5 | NA | TRBV18
CASSLAGNTEAFF | TGTGCCAGCAGCTTGGCCGGAAACACTGAAGCTTTCTTT | NA | TRBJ1-1 | NA | TRBV5-4
CASSLYARRTDTQYF | TGTGCCAGCAGTTTATACGCCAGACGCACAGATACGCAGTATTTT | NA | TRBJ2-3 | NA | TRBV27
CASTPGEGPGHDYGYTF | TGTGCCAGTACCCCTGGGGAGGGGCCTGGGCATGACTATGGCTACACCTTC | NA | TRBJ1-2 | NA | TRBV28
CASSPGKGQGNTGELFF | TGTGCCAGCTCACCAGGCAAAGGTCAGGGGAACACCGGGGAGCTGTTTTTT | NA | TRBJ2-2 | NA | TRBV18
CASSYSGGPETQYF | TGTGCCAGCAGTTACTCGGGGGGGCCGGAGACCCAGTACTTC | NA | TRBJ2-5 | once | TRBV6-5
CASSWGQGARNEKLFF | TGTGCCAGTAGTTGGGGTCAGGGGGCTCGGAATGAAAAACTGTTTTTT | TRBD1 | TRBJ1-4 | once | TRBV19
CASSQGGDEQYF | TGCGCCAGCAGCCAAGGCGGAGACGAGCAGTACTTC | NA | TRBJ2-7 | NA | TRBV4-1
CPSRRHLRVRGRGEKLFF | TGCCCCAGCAGACGCCACCTAAGGGTGCGGGGAAGGGGTGAAAAACTGTTTTTT | NA | TRBJ1-4 | NA | TRBV10-1
CASSLTAGLSSYEQYF | TGTGCCAGCAGCTTAACGGCGGGCCTCAGCTCCTACGAGCAGTACTTC | NA | TRBJ2-7 | NA | TRBV7-2
CASKAGGGNEQFF | TGTGCCAGCAAGGCAGGGGGGGGCAATGAGCAGTTCTTC | NA | TRBJ2-1 | NA | TRBV6-6
CASSLSLAGTYEQYF | TGTGCCAGCAGCTTATCGCTAGCGGGGACCTACGAGCAGTACTTC | TRBD2 | TRBJ2-7 | NA | TRBV7-6
CASSSRLRSSYNSPLHF | TGTGCCAGCAGCTCCAGACTCCGGAGCTCCTATAATTCACCCCTCCACTTT | NA | TRBJ1-6 | NA | TRBV7-8
CASSQDSFGFTDTQYF | TGCGCCAGCAGCCAAGATTCATTCGGGTTTACAGATACGCAGTATTTT | NA | TRBJ2-3 | NA | TRBV4-3
CAWGMGSGGNQETQYF | TGTGCCTGGGGTATGGGGTCGGGCGGTAATCAAGAGACCCAGTACTTC | NA | TRBJ2-5 | NA | TRBV30